This T cell receptor (beta chain) was obtained from a study of blood T cell repertoires in COVID-19 (TCRdb year 2020). Looking at the study overall: Samples covering the acute and convalescent phases of COVID-19 were provided by collaborators in the United States, Italy and Spain. Where available, HLA class I and class II types were taken from metadata supplied by the sample provider and were not determined by assay-based typing. Sample metadata almost always included a de-identified subject ID, COVID-19 status, age in years and sex. Samples were obtained from the ongoing ImmuneRACE study (first 160 participants) and from over a thousand subjects provided by 6 global collaborators. The prospective study material was composed of cDNA or gDNA derived from T cells, B-cell-depleted T cells, or PBMCs. The repertoires were released in a freely available public database meant as a resource for research on the immune response to SARS-CoV-2. Subjects who had been exposed to COVID-19, were actively infected with it, or had recovered from it provided the deeply sampled blood TCRbeta repertoires that made up the dataset. What the work shows at the level of the full study, not this receptor alone: The amount of clinical and demographic metadata varied by source and participant and was provided uncurated.

The collaborating institutions used their own protocols to collect whole blood in K2EDTA tubes. For TCRbeta analysis, collaborators shipped samples as frozen whole blood, isolated PBMCs, or DNA extracted from either of those sample types. TCRbeta CDR3 regions were amplified from genomic DNA using the immunoSEQ Assay, a bias-controlled multiplex PCR. Processing in the source paper ran as follows. Within the assay, amplification of reference gene primers was used to estimate how many nucleated cells each sample contained. To quantify the absolute abundance of each unique TCRbeta CDR3 rearrangement, sequence reads were collapsed and filtered. For each sample, productive Simpson clonality was calculated by taking the square root of Simpson's diversity index across productive rearrangements. In TCRdb, the immuneACCESS table is reduced to in-frame sequences with V and J assigned. These tables do not hold every clone; where another copy was compared, an unresolved V gene accounts for under half, and the others remain unexplained. V, J and clone size reflect that table, while D and trimming were determined from the DNA. The sample has some 190,000 clones on record, 70% to 80% of them singletons. Around an eighth of the sample rests with the top ten.

A note on this clone: Which antigen it targets is not known. Qualities for individual bases were not recorded, and no much larger clone is one base off.

Germline trimming amounts to 0 bases on V and 0 bases on J, with 15 as the count of junction bases outside the gene matches. CDR1 and CDR2 are drawn from the germline V gene: MGHRA, YSYEKL. The CDR3, from cysteine to phenylalanine, totals 21 residues. The read is trimmed to its CDR3 DNA, 63 bases read in frame from base 1. The TCR sequence derives from a woman between 50 and 59 years old with acute or convalescent COVID-19. The chain employs TRBV4-1 and TRBJ1-4; 8 bases in between match TRBD1. Material: peripheral blood. The CDR3: CASSQDRIIRDRITTNEKLFF. The nucleotide sequence is TGCGCCAGCAGCCAAGATCGGATAATCCGGGACAGGATTACAACTAATGAAAAACTGTTTTTT.